This entry describes one TCR beta chain. Its antigen remains unidentified. V lost 7 bases to trimming and J lost 2 bases, with 12 bases between them. The V gene's germline CDR1 is DFQATT and CDR2 SNEGSKA (reference sequence). The length of the CDR3 is 12 residues. The entry originates in a study of response to subunit inactivated influenza vaccine. From the RT-PCR reads, TCRdb called clonotypes with MiXCR, one entry per CDR3 protein. The table includes 700,000 to 800,000 distinct CDR3 sequences, 18% detected once. Findings and limits, study-wide: Every seasonal influenza vaccination brings in few new T cells, the authors suggested.

This clonotype originated in a man between 45 and 60 years old who received an inactivated influenza vaccine. The input for sequencing was PBMCs from blood, taken 4 to 6 days after vaccination. The chain joins TRBV20-1 to TRBJ2-7; D is possibly TRBD2 (6 bases). CDR3 residues: CSGGGNPYEQYF. The DNA for the CDR3 is TGCAGTGGTGGGGGGAACCCCTACGAGCAGTACTTC.